What follows are 16 T cell receptor beta chains derived from one specimen sequenced in a study of blood T cells in healthy people across ages. Primed by a sample-barcoded 5' primer and a J-beta primer mix, a second PCR proceeded for roughly 6 to 12 cycles. TCRdb analysed the 5' RACE reads with MiXCR anew, one entry per CDR3 protein. The sample holds approximately 1.5 million distinct CDR3 sequences; about 31% are singletons and the top ten take 10% to 12%. Source material: blood. The receptors here all came from a woman in her twenties or thirties in good health.

V gene TRBV29-1 combines with J gene TRBJ2-5; D possibly corresponds to TRBD1 (5 bases). The germline gives CDR1 SQVTM, CDR2 ANQGSEA. This CDR3 is built from 13 residues. Between the trimmed V and J ends, which lost 3 bases and 1 base, there was a span of 9 bases. The CDR3 is CSVDRGIQETQYF. DNA for the CDR3: TGCAGCGTTGATAGGGGCATCCAAGAGACCCAGTACTTC.

There are a few counts of this clonotype. The V call is TRBV10-3, the J call TRBJ1-1; D is ambiguous. The germline V gene encodes CDR1 ENHRY and CDR2 SYGVKD. CDR3 length: 12 amino acids. Trimming took 0 bases from V and 5 from J, leaving 4 bases between them. CDR3: CAISESITEAFF. DNA for the CDR3: TGTGCCATCAGTGAGTCAATAACTGAAGCTTTCTTT.

This clonotype has only a few counts. The J gene is TRBJ2-5, the V gene TRBV4-2, with D tentatively TRBD2 (6 bases). The CDR3 has 14 amino acids. V was clipped by 5 bases and J by 5 bases, with 15 bases between them. Germline V lookup: CDR1 LGHNA, CDR2 YNFKEQ. CDR3 region: CASSSGSRGETQYF. CDR3 bases: TGTGCCAGCAGCTCGGGTTCCCGGGGGGAGACCCAGTACTTC.

This clonotype was counted a few times. The rearrangement links TRBV20-1 to TRBJ1-2, with a possible D match to TRBD1 (5 bases). Germline V gene data show CDR1 as DFQATT and CDR2 as SNEGSKA (reference sequence). V was clipped by 6 bases and J by 2 bases, with 13 bases between them. The CDR3 runs 13 residues. In nucleotides, the CDR3 is TGCAGTGCCCCGGAGTCAGGGAACTATGGCTACACCTTC. It yields the protein CSAPESGNYGYTF.

With regard to this clonotype: An end of the junction does not agree with germline; a read error may underlie this. The chain combines TRBV20-1 with TRBJ1-2, with D possibly TRBD1 on 5 matching bases. The germline V gene encodes CDR1 DFQATT and CDR2 SNEGSKA (reference sequence). The CDR3 totals 15 residues. The DNA of the CDR3 is TGCAGTGCTAGAGACGCTAGGCGGGGCACGGATGGCTGCACCTTC. As protein: CSARDARRGTDGCTF.

This clonotype was found a few times. The chain has TRBV6-5 and TRBJ2-5; 8 bases map to TRBD2. This CDR3 has 18 residues. Germline-derived CDR1 and CDR2 are MNHEY and SVGAGI. V lost 4 bases and J lost 1; bases outside the gene matches: 14. The CDR3 sequence is CASSSREFGGRIQETQYF. Written as DNA, the CDR3 is TGTGCCAGCAGTTCCCGCGAATTCGGCGGGAGGATCCAAGAGACCCAGTACTTC.

J is TRBJ2-1 and V is TRBV6-5; 10 bases are a match to TRBD2. Germline V gives CDR1 MNHEY, CDR2 SVGAGI. The trim removed 2 bases at V and 0 bases at J, leaving 16 bases unmatched. CDR3 length: 21 amino acids. The CDR3 nucleotides read TGTGCCAGCAGTTACCACGAACCAAATCGACTAGCGGGTAGCTCCTACAATGAGCAGTTCTTC. As protein: CASSYHEPNRLAGSSYNEQFF.

The chain recombines TRBV3-1 with TRBJ1-6; TRBD1 aligns across 7 bases. This CDR3 is built from 14 residues. Germline V CDR1 and CDR2: LGHDT, YNNKEL (reference sequence). Trimming took 4 bases from V and 7 from J; bases not matched to a gene: 4. The CDR3 coding sequence is TGTGCCAGCAGCCTACCACAGGGGAATTCACCCCTCCACTTT. Its translation: CASSLPQGNSPLHF. Drawing the rest from reference TRBV3-1 and TRBJ1-6, the complete variable domain is DTAVSQTPKYLVTQMGNDKSIKCEQNLGHDTMYWYKQDSKKFLKIMFSYNNKELIINETVPNRFSPKSPDKAHLNLHINSLELGDSAVYFCASSLPQGNSPLHFGNGTRLTVT.

This clonotype was picked up a small number of times. The chain couples TRBV27 to TRBJ2-5; 11 bases match TRBD2. Looked up from germline, CDR1 is MNHEY and CDR2 is SMNVEV (reference sequence). The V gene end was trimmed by 10 bases and the J gene end by 5 bases; junction bases not matched to a gene: 21. This CDR3 region has 18 residues. The CDR3 sequence is CAIPLQRLAGNQAETQYF. Here the CDR3 DNA reads TGTGCCATCCCGCTCCAGAGACTAGCGGGAAATCAAGCGGAGACCCAGTACTTC.

This rearrangement joins TRBV7-9 to TRBJ2-1; perhaps TRBD1 as D (5 bases). Germline lookup yields CDR1 SEHNR and CDR2 FQNEAQ (reference sequence). CDR3 length: 15 residues. V was clipped by 4 bases and J by 2 bases, with 12 bases between them. The CDR3 loop is CASSSRQGPYNEQFF. The CDR3 DNA sequence: TGTGCCAGCAGCTCACGGCAGGGCCCCTACAATGAGCAGTTCTTC.

This clonotype was counted ten times or more. The chain is built from TRBV20-1 and TRBJ2-3, with TRBD2 matching 10 bases. Germline V gives CDR1 DFQATT, CDR2 SNEGSKA (reference sequence). J was trimmed by 2 bases and V by 3 bases; bases with no gene match: 5. The CDR3 runs 15 residues. The CDR3: CSASFLAGVTDTQYF. In DNA, the CDR3 is TGCAGTGCTAGTTTTCTAGCGGGAGTCACAGATACGCAGTATTTT.

The rearrangement uses TRBV4-2 and TRBJ1-4; TRBD1 matches 9 bases. The CDR3 totals 14 residues. CDR1 is LGHNA, CDR2 YNFKEQ, per germline. The V and J ends lost 4 bases and 7 bases, in that order; junction bases with no gene match: 4. CDR3 region: CASSRGQGSEKLFF. As DNA, the CDR3 is TGTGCCAGCAGCCGGGGACAGGGTTCTGAAAAACTGTTTTTT.

The chain couples TRBV7-9 to TRBJ2-5; D might be TRBD1 (6 bases). The V gene's germline CDR1 is SEHNR and CDR2 FQNEAQ (reference sequence). V gave up 5 bases and J gave up 5 bases, with 15 bases separating them. The CDR3 contains 14 residues. The CDR3 loop is CASSLQGREETQYF. The CDR3 DNA sequence: TGTGCCAGCAGCCTACAGGGTCGTGAGGAGACCCAGTACTTC.

The table lists this clonotype with many counts. The chain joins TRBV29-1 to TRBJ2-7, with a possible D match to TRBD2 (6 bases). The CDR3 extends over 11 amino acids. V was shortened by 6 bases and J by 5 bases, with 11 bases between the two germline ends. The V gene's germline CDR1 is SQVTM and CDR2 ANQGSEA. The CDR3 protein is CSVKQRDEQYF. The CDR3 bases are TGCAGCGTAAAACAGCGGGACGAGCAGTACTTC.

Points on this clonotype: This clone may be a read error of a much larger clone one base away. As DNA, the CDR3 is TGCAGTGCTAGTACTCCAGGGGGCGACGAGCAGTACGTC. Its translation: CSASTPGGDEQYV. This chain joins TRBV20-1 and TRBJ2-7, with 8 nucleotides matching TRBD1. This CDR3 comprises 13 residues. Germline V gene lookup returns CDR1 DFQATT and CDR2 SNEGSKA (reference sequence). J lost 5 bases, V lost 3 bases, and 6 bases had no gene match.

The V and J genes are TRBV20-1 and TRBJ2-7, with 11 bases matching TRBD2. The CDR3 covers 14 residues. V was clipped by 4 bases and J by 3 bases; unmatched bases: 5. Germline-derived CDR1 and CDR2 are DFQATT and SNEGSKA (reference sequence). CDR3 amino acids: CSANLAGGFYEQYF. CDR3 DNA: TGCAGTGCTAACCTAGCGGGAGGTTTCTACGAGCAGTACTTC.